This record looks at one T cell receptor beta chain sequence and its context. There are 12 residues in the CDR3. The V end was cut by 10 bases, the J end by 4 bases, with 11 bases between. Germline V gene lookup returns CDR1 MGHDK and CDR2 SYGVNS. The sample originates from a study of OX40 agonist ivuxolimab in advanced cancers. In the study overall: Every 2 weeks, ivuxolimab was infused into the patients intravenously at between 0.01 and 10 mg/kg.

Some clones are missing from TCRdb's copy, which holds only in-frame ones; the method was immunoSEQ multiplex PCR. The data show some 80,000 clones, over 80% seen once. The sample in question was CD4+ or CD8+ T cells sorted from blood, obtained in a trial of the OX40 agonist ivuxolimab. This chain links TRBV25-1 with TRBJ1-3; no firm D call. The sequence was obtained from an adult with an advanced solid tumor such as melanoma, head and neck, liver or kidney cancer. The CDR3 protein is CATGIGGNTIYF. In DNA, the CDR3 is TGTGCCACCGGGATCGGGGGAAACACCATATATTTT.